This is a list of T cell receptor beta chains from one sample in a study of OX40 agonist ivuxolimab in advanced cancers. Clones were read by immunoSEQ multiplex PCR, and TCRdb kept only the in-frame ones, dropping some. The table records about 89,000 clones, roughly 90% of them present only once. The material sequenced was CD4+ or CD8+ T cells sorted from blood, taken in a trial of the OX40 agonist ivuxolimab. The source is an adult with an advanced solid tumor such as melanoma, head and neck, liver or kidney cancer. Both conserved end residues are part of each CDR3. Fields, in order: J gene, V gene, D gene, clone size, CDR3 protein, CDR3 DNA. D genes are given only for firm matches. Clone size appears in some rows only: once, few, many, or a class for an expanded clone.

>TRBJ1-6|TRBV11-2|NA|NA
CASSWDTSNSPLHF
TGTGCCAGCAGCTGGGACACCTCGAATTCACCCCTCCACTTT
>TRBJ2-2|TRBV29-1|NA|NA
CSVGEGGNTGELFF
TGCAGCGTTGGAGAAGGGGGGAACACCGGGGAGCTGTTTTTT
>TRBJ2-5|TRBV19|NA|NA
CASSNQPGQLGTQYF
TGTGCCAGTAGTAATCAGCCCGGACAGCTAGGGACCCAGTACTTC
>TRBJ1-1|TRBV10-3|NA|once
CAISDDGIEAFF
TGTGCCATCAGTGATGATGGGATTGAAGCTTTCTTT
>TRBJ1-1|TRBV11-2|TRBD1|NA
CASSLPRQGNTEAFF
TGTGCCAGCAGCTTACCCCGACAGGGTAACACTGAAGCTTTCTTT
>TRBJ2-5|TRBV15|NA|once
CATSRPDLRGETQYF
TGTGCCACCAGCAGGCCAGACCTTCGAGGGGAGACCCAGTACTTC
>TRBJ1-2|TRBV27|NA|NA
CASGDRANYGYTF
TGTGCCAGCGGAGACAGAGCTAACTATGGCTACACCTTC
>TRBJ1-5|TRBV10-3|TRBD1|few
CAIKDRENQPQHF
TGTGCCATCAAGGACAGGGAAAATCAGCCCCAGCATTTT
>TRBJ2-2|TRBV19|TRBD2|NA
CASSTGGNTGELFF
TGTGCCAGTTCAACGGGGGGAAACACCGGGGAGCTGTTTTTT
>TRBJ2-1|TRBV29-1|TRBD2|NA
CSVGGGYNEQFF
TGCAGCGTTGGCGGGGGCTACAATGAGCAGTTCTTC
>TRBJ1-1|TRBV4-3|NA|NA
CASSQEARGNTEAFF
TGCGCCAGCAGCCAAGAGGCCAGGGGGAACACTGAAGCTTTCTTT
>TRBJ1-1|TRBV29-1|NA|NA
CSVVAGRVTEAFF
TGCAGCGTTGTAGCAGGGCGGGTCACTGAAGCTTTCTTT
>TRBJ1-4|TRBV19|NA|NA
CASKSRDNEKLFF
TGTGCCAGTAAATCCAGGGATAATGAAAAACTGTTTTTT
>TRBJ1-4|TRBV19|TRBD1|NA
CASSRDRQNEKLFF
TGTGCCAGTAGTCGGGACAGACAAAATGAAAAACTGTTTTTT
>TRBJ2-7|TRBV4-3|TRBD1|NA
CASSQGTGPSYEQYF
TGCGCCAGCAGCCAAGGGACAGGTCCCTCCTACGAGCAGTACTTC
>TRBJ1-1|TRBV12-1|NA|NA
CAPLPGGQAINTEAFF
TGTGCCCCCCTCCCAGGGGGACAGGCTATAAACACTGAAGCTTTCTTT
>TRBJ2-6|TRBV4-3|TRBD1|NA
CASSQDDRGSGANVLTF
TGCGCCAGCAGCCAAGACGACAGGGGGTCTGGGGCCAACGTCCTGACTTTC
>TRBJ2-2|TRBV7-8|NA|NA
CASSLGSRELGELFF
TGTGCCAGCAGCTTAGGATCTCGGGAGCTCGGGGAGCTGTTTTTT
>TRBJ1-5|TRBV4-1|TRBD1|NA
CASSHLGQGAVQPQHF
TGCGCCAGCAGCCATTTGGGACAGGGAGCGGTACAGCCCCAGCATTTT
>TRBJ2-4|TRBV16|NA|NA
CASSQGADTGTF
TGTGCCAGCAGCCAAGGTGCCGACACGGGAACCTTC
>TRBJ2-5|TRBV7-2|TRBD2|NA
CASRSSSGGTRETQYF
TGTGCCAGCAGAAGTTCTAGCGGGGGAACTCGGGAGACCCAGTACTTC
>TRBJ1-3|TRBV23-1|NA|NA
CASSHRGLRATIYF
TGCGCCAGCAGTCATCGGGGGCTCCGGGCCACCATATATTTT